Included here is one TCR beta chain sequence, with context. The data belong to a study of blood T cell repertoires in COVID-19. Sequencing was performed with immunoSEQ multiplex PCR; in TCRdb, only in-frame clones are kept and a portion is missing. The sample includes about 210,000 clones, roughly 85% of them seen just once. The germline V gene has CDR1 SGHNT and CDR2 YYREEE (reference sequence). V was cut by 0 bases and J by 6 bases, with 18 bases left in between. This CDR3 has 16 amino acids. V and J are TRBV5-4 and TRBJ1-2, with D tentatively TRBD1 (5 bases). The TCR comes from a man aged 50 or older with COVID-19, enrolled during active disease. Sequencing used peripheral blood. The CDR3 loop reads CASSLARQGRLDGYTF. The CDR3 DNA sequence: TGTGCCAGCAGCTTGGCACGGCAGGGAAGGCTGGATGGCTACACCTTC.